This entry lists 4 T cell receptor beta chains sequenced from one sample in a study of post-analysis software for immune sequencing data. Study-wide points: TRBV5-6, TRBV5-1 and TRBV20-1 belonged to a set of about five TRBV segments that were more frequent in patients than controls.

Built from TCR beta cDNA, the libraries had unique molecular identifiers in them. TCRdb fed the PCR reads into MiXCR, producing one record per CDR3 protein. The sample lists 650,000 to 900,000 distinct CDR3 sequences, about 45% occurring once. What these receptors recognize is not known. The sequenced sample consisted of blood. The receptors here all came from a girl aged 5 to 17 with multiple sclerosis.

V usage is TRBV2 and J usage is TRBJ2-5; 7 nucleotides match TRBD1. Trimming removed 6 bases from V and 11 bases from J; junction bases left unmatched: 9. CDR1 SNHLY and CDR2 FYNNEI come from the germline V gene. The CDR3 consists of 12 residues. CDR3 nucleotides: TGTGCCAGCAGGGGGGACAGTGAAGAGCAGTACTTC. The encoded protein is CASRGDSEEQYF. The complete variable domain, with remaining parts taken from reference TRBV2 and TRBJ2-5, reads EPEVTQTPSHQVTQMGQEVILRCVPISNHLYFYWYRQILGQKVEFLVSFYNNEISEKSEIFDDQFSVERPDGSNFTLKIRSTKLEDSAMYFCASRGDSEEQYFGPGTRLLVL.

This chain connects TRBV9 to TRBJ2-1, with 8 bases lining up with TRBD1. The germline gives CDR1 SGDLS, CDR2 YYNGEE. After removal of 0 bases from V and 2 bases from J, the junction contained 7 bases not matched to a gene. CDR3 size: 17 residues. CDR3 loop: CASSVGFRQGTYNEQFF. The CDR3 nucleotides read TGTGCCAGCAGCGTAGGTTTCAGACAGGGGACCTACAATGAGCAGTTCTTC.

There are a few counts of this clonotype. As DNA, the CDR3 is TGCGCCAGCGGGAACTTGGGCGAGCAGTACTTC. The encoded protein is CASGNLGEQYF. The chain is built from TRBV10-1 and TRBJ2-5; D remains ambiguous. TRBJ2-7 matches the DNA end more closely, so the J call is doubtful. CDR1 is WNHNN and CDR2 is SYGVQD in the germline V gene (reference sequence). This CDR3 is 11 amino acids long.

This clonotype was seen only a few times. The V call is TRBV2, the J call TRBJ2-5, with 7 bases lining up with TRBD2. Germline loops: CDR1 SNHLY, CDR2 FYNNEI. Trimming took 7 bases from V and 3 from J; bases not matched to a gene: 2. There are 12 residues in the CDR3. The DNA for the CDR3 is TGTGCCAGCAAGCTAGCGGAAGAGACCCAGTACTTC. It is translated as CASKLAEETQYF.